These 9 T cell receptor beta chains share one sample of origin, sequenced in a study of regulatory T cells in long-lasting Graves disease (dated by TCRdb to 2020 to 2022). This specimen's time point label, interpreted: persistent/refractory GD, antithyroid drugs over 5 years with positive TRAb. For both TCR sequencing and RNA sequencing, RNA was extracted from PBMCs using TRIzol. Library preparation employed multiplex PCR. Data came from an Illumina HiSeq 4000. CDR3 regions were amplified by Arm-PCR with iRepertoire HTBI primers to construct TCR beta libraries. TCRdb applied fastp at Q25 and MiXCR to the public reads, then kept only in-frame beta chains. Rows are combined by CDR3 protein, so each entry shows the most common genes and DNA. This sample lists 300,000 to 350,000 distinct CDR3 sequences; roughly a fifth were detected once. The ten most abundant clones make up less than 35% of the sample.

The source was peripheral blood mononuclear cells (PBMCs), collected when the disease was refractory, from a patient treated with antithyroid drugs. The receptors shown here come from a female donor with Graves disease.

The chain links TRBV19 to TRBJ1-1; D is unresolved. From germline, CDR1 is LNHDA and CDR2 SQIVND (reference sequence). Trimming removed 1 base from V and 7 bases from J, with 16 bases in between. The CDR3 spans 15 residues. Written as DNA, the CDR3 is TGTGCCAGTAGTATAGTTGGGTACGGGAGCTTTGAAGCTTTCTTT. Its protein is CASSIVGYGSFEAFF.

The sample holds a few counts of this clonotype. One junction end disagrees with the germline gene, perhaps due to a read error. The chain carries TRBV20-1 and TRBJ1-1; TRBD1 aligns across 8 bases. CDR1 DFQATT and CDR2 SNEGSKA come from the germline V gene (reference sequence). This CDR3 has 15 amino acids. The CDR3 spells CSATRQGNMNTEASF. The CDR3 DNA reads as TGCAGTGCTACAAGACAGGGGAACATGAACACTGAAGCTTCCTTT.

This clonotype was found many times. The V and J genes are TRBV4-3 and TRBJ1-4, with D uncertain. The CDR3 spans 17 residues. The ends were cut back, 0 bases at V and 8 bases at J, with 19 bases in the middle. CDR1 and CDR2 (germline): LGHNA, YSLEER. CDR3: CASSQDGIRDLGEKLFF. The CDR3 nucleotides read TGCGCCAGCAGCCAAGATGGAATAAGGGATCTCGGGGAAAAACTGTTTTTT.

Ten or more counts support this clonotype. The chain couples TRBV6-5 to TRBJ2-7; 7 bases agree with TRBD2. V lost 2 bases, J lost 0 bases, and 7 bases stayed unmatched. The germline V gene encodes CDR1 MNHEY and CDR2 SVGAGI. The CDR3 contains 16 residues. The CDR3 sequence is CASSYPMGGSSYEQYF. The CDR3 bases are TGTGCCAGCAGTTACCCTATGGGGGGGAGCTCCTACGAGCAGTACTTC.

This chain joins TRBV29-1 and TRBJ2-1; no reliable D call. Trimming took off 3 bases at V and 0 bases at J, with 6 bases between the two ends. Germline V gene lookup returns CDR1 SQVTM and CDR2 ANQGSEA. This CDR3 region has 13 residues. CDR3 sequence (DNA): TGCAGCGTTGACGACAACTCCTACAATGAGCAGTTCTTC. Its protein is CSVDDNSYNEQFF.

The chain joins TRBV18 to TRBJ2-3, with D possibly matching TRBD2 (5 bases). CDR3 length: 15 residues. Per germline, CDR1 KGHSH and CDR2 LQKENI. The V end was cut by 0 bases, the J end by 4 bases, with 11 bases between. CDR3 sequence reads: CASSPPDLTPDTQYF. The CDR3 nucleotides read TGTGCCAGCTCACCACCGGACTTGACCCCAGATACGCAGTATTTT.

In nucleotides, the CDR3 is TGTGCCAGCAGTTTAACCCGGGACAGGGGGCAGGCTTTCTTT. The encoded protein is CASSLTRDRGQAFF. This sequence joins TRBV27 and TRBJ1-1, with 12 bases lining up with TRBD1. The CDR3 runs 14 residues. The germline gives CDR1 MNHEY, CDR2 SMNVEV (reference sequence). Trimming took 2 bases from V and 11 from J; bases not matched to a gene: 6.

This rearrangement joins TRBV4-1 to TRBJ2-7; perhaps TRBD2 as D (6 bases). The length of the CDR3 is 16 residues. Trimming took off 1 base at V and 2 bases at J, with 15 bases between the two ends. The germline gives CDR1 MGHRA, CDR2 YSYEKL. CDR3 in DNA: TGCGCCAGCAGCCAAGCAGGAACGGGAGCGGCCTACGAGCAGTACTTC. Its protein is CASSQAGTGAAYEQYF.

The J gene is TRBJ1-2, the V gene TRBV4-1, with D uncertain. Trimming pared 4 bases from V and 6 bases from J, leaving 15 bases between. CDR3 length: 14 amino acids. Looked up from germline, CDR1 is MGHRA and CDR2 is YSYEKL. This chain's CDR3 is CASSRVNSRDGYTF. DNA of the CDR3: TGCGCCAGCAGCCGCGTTAATTCACGGGATGGCTACACCTTC.